This T cell receptor beta chain was retrieved from a study of siplizumab effects on memory and regulatory T cells. Background on the study: The pairing of mixed lymphocyte reactions set siplizumab at about 0.99 ug/mL against the absence of drug.

Coculture of the mixed lymphocyte reaction cells took place at 37 degrees C and lasted 6 days. Whole-study results and caveats: On average, under 75% of mappable alloreactive CD4+ clones were Treg-derived under siplizumab, against less than 35% in controls. Alloreactive sequences from unstimulated CD4+ memory cells fell significantly with siplizumab.

Only in-frame clones appear in the TCRdb table, and some are missing; sequencing was by immunoSEQ multiplex PCR. Of several thousand clones in the sample, 50% were seen once. Note on this clone: Its antigen remains unknown.

The TCR originated in a human donor in good health; the cells came from an allogeneic mixed lymphocyte reaction. Some clones in this sample may be carry-over from other donors' samples. Sequenced sample: CFSE-low (dividing) CD8+ T cells sorted from an allogeneic mixed lymphocyte reaction.

CDR3 amino acids: CASSQVSDTQYF. DNA of the CDR3: TGTGCCAGCAGCCAAGTGTCAGATACGCAGTATTTT. V gene TRBV11-2 combines with J gene TRBJ2-3; D is unresolved. This CDR3 is 12 amino acids long. Trimming took 5 bases from V and 4 from J, leaving 7 bases between them. Germline V gives CDR1 SGHAT, CDR2 FQNNGV.